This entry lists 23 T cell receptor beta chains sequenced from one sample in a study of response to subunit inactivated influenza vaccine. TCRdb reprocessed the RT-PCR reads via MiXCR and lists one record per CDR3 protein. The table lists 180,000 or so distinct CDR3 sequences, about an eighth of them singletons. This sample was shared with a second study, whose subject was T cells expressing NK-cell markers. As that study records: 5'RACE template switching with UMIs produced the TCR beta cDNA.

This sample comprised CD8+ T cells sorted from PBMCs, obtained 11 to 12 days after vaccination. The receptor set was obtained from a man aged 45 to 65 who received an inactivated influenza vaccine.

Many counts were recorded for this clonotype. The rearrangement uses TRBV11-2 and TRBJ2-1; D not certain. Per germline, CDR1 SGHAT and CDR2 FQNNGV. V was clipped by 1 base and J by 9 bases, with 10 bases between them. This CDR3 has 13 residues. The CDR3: CASSLGGGIEQFF. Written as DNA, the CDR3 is TGTGCCAGCAGCTTAGGAGGTGGAATTGAGCAGTTCTTC.

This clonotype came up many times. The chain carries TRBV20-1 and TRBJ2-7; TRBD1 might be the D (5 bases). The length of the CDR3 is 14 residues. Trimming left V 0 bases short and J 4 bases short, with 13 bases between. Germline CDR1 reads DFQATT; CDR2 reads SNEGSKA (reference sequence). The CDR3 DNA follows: TGCAGTGCTAGAGATCATCAGGGCGTATACGAGCAGTACTTC. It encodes CSARDHQGVYEQYF.

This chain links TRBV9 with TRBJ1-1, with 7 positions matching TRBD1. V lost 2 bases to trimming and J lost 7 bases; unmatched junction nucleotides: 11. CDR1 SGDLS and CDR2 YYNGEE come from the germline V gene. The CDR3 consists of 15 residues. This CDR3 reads CASSVHRGLSGEAFF. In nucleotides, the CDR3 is TGTGCCAGCAGCGTCCACAGGGGCTTAAGCGGTGAAGCTTTCTTT.

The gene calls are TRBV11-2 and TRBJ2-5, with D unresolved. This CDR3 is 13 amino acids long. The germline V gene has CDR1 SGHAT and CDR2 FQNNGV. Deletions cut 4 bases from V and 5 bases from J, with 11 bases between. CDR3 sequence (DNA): TGTGCCAGCAGCTCCCCATACCGGGAGACCCAGTACTTC. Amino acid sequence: CASSSPYRETQYF. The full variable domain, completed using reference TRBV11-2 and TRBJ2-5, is EAGVAQSPRYKIIEKRQSVAFWCNPISGHATLYWYQQILGQGPKLLIQFQNNGVVDDSQLPKDRFSAERLKGVDSTLKIQPAKLEDSAVYLCASSSPYRETQYFGPGTRLLVL.

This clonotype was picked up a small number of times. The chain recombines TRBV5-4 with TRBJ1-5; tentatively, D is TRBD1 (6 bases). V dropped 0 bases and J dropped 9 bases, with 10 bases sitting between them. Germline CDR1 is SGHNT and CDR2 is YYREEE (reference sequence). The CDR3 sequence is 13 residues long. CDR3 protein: CASSLGGARPQHF. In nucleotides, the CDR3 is TGTGCCAGCAGCTTGGGGGGGGCCCGGCCCCAGCATTTT.

The CDR3 region has the DNA TGTGCCAGCAGCTTAACGGGGCAGAATGAGCAGTTCTTC. Translation gives CASSLTGQNEQFF. V and J are TRBV7-3 and TRBJ2-1; D possibly corresponds to TRBD1 (5 bases). CDR1 is SGHTA, CDR2 FQGTGA, per germline. The CDR3 spans 13 residues. V lost 0 bases and J lost 7, with 7 bases in between. The whole variable domain, filled in from reference TRBV7-3 and TRBJ2-1, reads GAGVSQTPSNKVTEKGKYVELRCDPISGHTALYWYRQSLGQGPEFLIYFQGTGAADDSGLPNDRFFAVRPEGSVSTLKIQRTERGDSAVYLCASSLTGQNEQFFGPGTRLTVL.

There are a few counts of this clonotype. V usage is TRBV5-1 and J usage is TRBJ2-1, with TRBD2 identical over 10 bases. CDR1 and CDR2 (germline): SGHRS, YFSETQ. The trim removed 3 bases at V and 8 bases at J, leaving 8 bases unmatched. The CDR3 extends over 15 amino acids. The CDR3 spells CASSYHPSGSYEQFF. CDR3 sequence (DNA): TGCGCCAGCAGCTATCACCCTAGCGGGAGTTATGAGCAGTTCTTC.

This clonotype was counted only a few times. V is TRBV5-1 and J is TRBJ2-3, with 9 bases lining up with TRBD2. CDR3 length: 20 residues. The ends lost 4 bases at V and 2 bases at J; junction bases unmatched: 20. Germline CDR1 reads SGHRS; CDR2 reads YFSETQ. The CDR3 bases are TGCGCCAGCAGCATCCCGGGACTAGCCGCCAGAGCATCTCTCACAGATACGCAGTATTTT. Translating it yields CASSIPGLAARASLTDTQYF.

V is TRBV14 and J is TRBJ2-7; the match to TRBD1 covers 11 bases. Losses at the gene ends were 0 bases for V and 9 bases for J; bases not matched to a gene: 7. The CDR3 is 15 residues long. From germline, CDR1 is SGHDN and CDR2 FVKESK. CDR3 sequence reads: CASSQDLGQGVVQYF. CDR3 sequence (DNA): TGTGCCAGCAGCCAAGATTTGGGACAGGGGGTTGTGCAGTACTTC.

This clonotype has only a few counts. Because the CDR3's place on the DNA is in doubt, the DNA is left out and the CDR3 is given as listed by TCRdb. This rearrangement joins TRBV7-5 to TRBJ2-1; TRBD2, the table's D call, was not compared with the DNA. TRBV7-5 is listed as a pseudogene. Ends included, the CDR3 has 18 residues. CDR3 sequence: CISVPEKRAAQKYNEQFF.

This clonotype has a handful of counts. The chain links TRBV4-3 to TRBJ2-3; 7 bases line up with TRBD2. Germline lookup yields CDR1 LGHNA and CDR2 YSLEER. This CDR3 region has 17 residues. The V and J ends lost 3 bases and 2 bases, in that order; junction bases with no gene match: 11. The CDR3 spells CASSQAPLASFTDTQYF. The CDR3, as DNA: TGCGCCAGCAGCCAGGCCCCACTAGCGAGTTTCACAGATACGCAGTATTTT.

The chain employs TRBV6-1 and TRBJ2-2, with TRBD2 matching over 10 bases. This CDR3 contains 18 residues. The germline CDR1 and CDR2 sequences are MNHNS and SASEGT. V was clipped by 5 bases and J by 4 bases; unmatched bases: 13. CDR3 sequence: CASSTPFSGGGGTGELFF. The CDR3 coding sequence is TGTGCCAGCAGTACGCCCTTCAGCGGGGGGGGTGGCACCGGGGAGCTGTTTTTT.

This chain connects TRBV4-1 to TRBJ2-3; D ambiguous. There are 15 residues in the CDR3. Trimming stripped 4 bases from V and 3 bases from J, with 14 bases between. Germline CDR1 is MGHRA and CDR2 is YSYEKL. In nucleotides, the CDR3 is TGCGCCAGCAGCCGACCCGGGCCCCGTACAGATACGCAGTATTTT. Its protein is CASSRPGPRTDTQYF.

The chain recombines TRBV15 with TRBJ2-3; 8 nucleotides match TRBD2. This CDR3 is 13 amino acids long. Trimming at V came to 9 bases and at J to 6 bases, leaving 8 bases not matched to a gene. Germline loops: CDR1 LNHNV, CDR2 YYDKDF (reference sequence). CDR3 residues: CATSGGPGDTQYF. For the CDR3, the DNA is TGTGCCACATCGGGGGGGCCAGGGGATACGCAGTATTTT.

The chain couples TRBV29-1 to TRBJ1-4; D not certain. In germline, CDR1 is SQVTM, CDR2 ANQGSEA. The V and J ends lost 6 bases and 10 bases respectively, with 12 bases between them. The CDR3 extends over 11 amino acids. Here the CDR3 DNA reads TGCAGCGTAAGGACGGCGGGAAAACTGTTTTTT. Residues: CSVRTAGKLFF.

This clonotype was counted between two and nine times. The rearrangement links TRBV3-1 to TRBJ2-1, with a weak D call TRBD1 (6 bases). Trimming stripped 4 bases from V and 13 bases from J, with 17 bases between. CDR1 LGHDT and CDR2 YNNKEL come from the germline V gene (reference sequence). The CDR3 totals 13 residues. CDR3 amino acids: CASSPKDSGQQFF. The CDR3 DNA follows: TGTGCCAGCAGCCCCAAGGACAGCGGACAACAGTTCTTC.

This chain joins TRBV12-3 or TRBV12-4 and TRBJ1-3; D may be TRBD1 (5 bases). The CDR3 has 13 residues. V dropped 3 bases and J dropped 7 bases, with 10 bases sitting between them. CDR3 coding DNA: TGTGCCAGCAGTTTGGGACGGCGGAACACCATATATTTT. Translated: CASSLGRRNTIYF.

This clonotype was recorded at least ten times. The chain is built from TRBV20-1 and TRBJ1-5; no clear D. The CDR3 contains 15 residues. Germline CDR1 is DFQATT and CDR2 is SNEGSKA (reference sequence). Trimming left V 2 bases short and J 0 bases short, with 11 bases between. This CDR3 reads CSARKDGYSNQPQHF. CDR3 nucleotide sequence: TGCAGTGCTAGAAAGGACGGATATAGCAATCAGCCCCAGCATTTT.

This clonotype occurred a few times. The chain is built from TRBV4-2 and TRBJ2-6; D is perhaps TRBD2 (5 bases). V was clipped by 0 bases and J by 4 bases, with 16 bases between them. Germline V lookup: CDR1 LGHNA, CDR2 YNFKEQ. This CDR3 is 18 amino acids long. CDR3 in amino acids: CASSQDFVGEVGANVLTF. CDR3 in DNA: TGTGCCAGCAGCCAAGATTTTGTGGGAGAGGTGGGGGCCAACGTCCTGACTTTC.

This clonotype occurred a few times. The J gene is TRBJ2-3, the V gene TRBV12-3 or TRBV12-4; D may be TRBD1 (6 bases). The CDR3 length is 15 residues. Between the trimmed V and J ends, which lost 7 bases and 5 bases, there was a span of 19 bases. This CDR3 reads CASNPRDKGEDTQYF. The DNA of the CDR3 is TGTGCCAGCAATCCTCGGGACAAGGGAGAAGATACGCAGTATTTT.

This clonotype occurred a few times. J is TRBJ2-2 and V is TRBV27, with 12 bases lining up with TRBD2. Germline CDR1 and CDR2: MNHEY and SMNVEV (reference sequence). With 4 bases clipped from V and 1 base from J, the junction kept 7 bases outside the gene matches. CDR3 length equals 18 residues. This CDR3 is CASSYGLAGLLNTGELFF. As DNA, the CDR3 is TGTGCCAGCAGTTATGGACTAGCGGGACTTCTGAACACCGGGGAGCTGTTTTTT.

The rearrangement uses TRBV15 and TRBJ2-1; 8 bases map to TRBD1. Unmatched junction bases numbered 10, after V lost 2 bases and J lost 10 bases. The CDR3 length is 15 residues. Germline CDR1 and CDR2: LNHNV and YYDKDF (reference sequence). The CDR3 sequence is CATSRSRTGYWEQFF. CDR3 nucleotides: TGTGCCACCAGCAGATCCCGGACAGGGTATTGGGAGCAGTTCTTC. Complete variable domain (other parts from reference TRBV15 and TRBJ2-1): DAMVIQNPRYQVTQFGKPVTLSCSQTLNHNVMYWYQQKSSQAPKLLFHYYDKDFNNEADTPDNFQSRRPNTSFCFLDIRSPGLGDTAMYLCATSRSRTGYWEQFFGPGTRLTVL.

Written as DNA, the CDR3 is TGTGCCAGCAGCTTAGTTGCCCCACACCCCGGGACTAGCGGGGCCTCTAGCACAGATACGCAGTATTTT. This encodes CASSLVAPHPGTSGASSTDTQYF. J is TRBJ2-3 and V is TRBV11-3; TRBD2 matches 13 bases. J gave up 0 bases and V 1 base, and 19 bases lay outside the gene matches. The CDR3 has 23 amino acids. Per the germline V gene, CDR1 is SGHNT and CDR2 is YENEEA.